The TCR beta chain under discussion was sequenced for a study of blood T cell repertoires in COVID-19. Germline CDR1 SGHNT, CDR2 YYREEE (reference sequence). Trimming left V 1 base short and J 0 bases short, with 5 bases between. The CDR3 has 15 amino acids. TCRdb keeps only in-frame clones here, not all; method: immunoSEQ multiplex PCR. The profile covers about 200,000 clones, with around 82% appearing a single time and about 5% taken by the ten largest. The J gene is TRBJ2-6, the V gene TRBV5-4; D gene uncertain. The receptor was derived from a woman aged 60 to 75 with acute COVID-19. The sequencing sample was made of PBMCs or T cells enriched from blood (not recorded which). For the CDR3, the DNA is TGTGCCAGCAGCTTGTTCATCTCTGGGGCCAACGTCCTGACTTTC. Translating gives CASSLFISGANVLTF.